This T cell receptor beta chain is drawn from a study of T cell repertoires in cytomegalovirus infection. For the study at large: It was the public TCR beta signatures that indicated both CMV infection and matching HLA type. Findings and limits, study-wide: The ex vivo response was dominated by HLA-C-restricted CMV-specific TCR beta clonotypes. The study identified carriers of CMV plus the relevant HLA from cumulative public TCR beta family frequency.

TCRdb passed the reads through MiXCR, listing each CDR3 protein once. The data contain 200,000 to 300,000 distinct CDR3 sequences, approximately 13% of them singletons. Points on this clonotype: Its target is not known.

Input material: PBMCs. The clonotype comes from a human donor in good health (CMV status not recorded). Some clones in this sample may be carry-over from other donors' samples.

The CDR3 spells CSVAGNEQFF. The CDR3 DNA reads as TGCAGCGTCGCCGGTAATGAGCAGTTCTTC. This sequence joins TRBV29-1 and TRBJ2-1, with unresolved D. Germline-derived CDR1 and CDR2 are SQVTM and ANQGSEA. The CDR3 is made up of 10 amino acids. Trimming cost V 6 bases and J 7 bases, with 7 bases left between them.